This T cell receptor beta chain was sequenced for a study of T cell changes during pregnancy in multiple sclerosis. V lost 3 bases, J lost 4 bases, and 10 bases lay in between. The CDR3 is made up of 14 amino acids. Germline V lookup: CDR1 LNHDA, CDR2 SQIVND (reference sequence). TCRdb keeps only in-frame clones here, not all; method: immunoSEQ multiplex PCR. Among tens of thousands of clones, under 95% were seen once, and the ten largest hold around 1.5%. Material: PBMCs (not recorded whether the cells were cultured). The chain combines TRBV19 with TRBJ2-1; maybe TRBD2 (6 bases). This receptor was obtained from a female donor with multiple sclerosis, enrolled in a pregnancy study. DNA of the CDR3: TGTGCCAGTAGTATGTCTAGCGAATACAATGAGCAGTTCTTC. The encoded protein is CASSMSSEYNEQFF. The whole variable domain, filled in from reference TRBV19 and TRBJ2-1, reads DGGITQSPKYLFRKEGQNVTLSCEQNLNHDAMYWYRQDPGQGLRLIYYSQIVNDFQKGDIAEGYSVSREKKESFPLTVTSAQKNPTAFYLCASSMSSEYNEQFFGPGTRLTVL.